These 2 T cell receptor beta chains were all obtained from the same sample, sequenced in a study of human T cells and chemical hapten exposure (dated by TCRdb to the early 2020s). The time point label, as the study defines it: patch test 1, 2 weeks after DPC sensitization. The sample's treatment or condition, from its label and the paper: therapeutic diphenylcyclopropenone sensitization with weekly scalp DPC. The receptor library was made with RACE. The sequencer was a NextSeq 500. The public reads were run again by TCRdb, first through fastp at Q25 and then through MiXCR, and only productive beta chains were kept. Every CDR3 protein is listed once, alongside the most common genes and DNA of its rows. Across this sample there are some 380,000 distinct CDR3 sequences, with approximately 4.4% seen only once. The ten most abundant clones make up approximately 2.1% of the sample. The starting material was whole blood, obtained in connection with sensitization to the hapten diphenylcyclopropenone (DPC). These TCRs come from a woman between 50 and 59 years old with alopecia areata. Some clones in this sample may be carry-over from other donors' samples.

In its sample, this clonotype was seen many times. The chain uses TRBV12-3 or TRBV12-4 and TRBJ2-6; D might be TRBD1 (6 bases). The CDR3 covers 17 residues. Between the trimmed V and J ends, which lost 3 bases and 0 bases, there was a span of 12 bases. CDR3 in amino acids: CASSLETGSSGANVLTF. The CDR3 nucleotides are TGTGCCAGCAGTTTGGAGACAGGTTCCTCTGGGGCCAACGTCCTGACTTTC.

This clonotype was recorded at least ten times. The chain joins TRBV29-1 to TRBJ1-4; D is unresolved. Trimming took 4 bases from V and 2 from J, leaving 2 bases between them. Germline V CDR1 and CDR2: SQVTM, ANQGSEA. CDR3 size: 11 residues. CDR3 sequence reads: CSVGTNEKLFF. CDR3 bases: TGCAGCGTTGGGACTAATGAAAAACTGTTTTTT.